This T cell receptor (beta chain) is from a study of human T cells and chemical hapten exposure. About this clonotype itself: Its antigen is still unknown.

The library tagged each cDNA molecule with unique molecular identifiers. A single record per CDR3 protein comes from TCRdb applying MiXCR to the RACE reads. The table has over 95,000 distinct CDR3 sequences, around an eighth seen once. Broader study findings: Compared with pre-sensitization or healthy control sets, expanded TCRs clustered more.

Noted time point: patch test 1, 2 weeks after DPC sensitization. Treatment denoted: therapeutic diphenylcyclopropenone sensitization with weekly scalp DPC. V lost 4 bases and J 2 bases, leaving 10 bases between the germline ends. Germline V CDR1 and CDR2: SQVTM, ANQGSEA. This CDR3 comprises 13 residues. The receptor's source is a middle-aged woman with alopecia areata. Some clones in this sample may be carry-over from other donors' samples. The specimen was whole blood, collected in connection with sensitization to the hapten diphenylcyclopropenone (DPC). This chain joins TRBV29-1 and TRBJ2-3; D unresolved. The DNA for the CDR3 is TGCAGCGTTGGCGAATCGGCCACAGATACGCAGTATTTT. Amino acid sequence: CSVGESATDTQYF.